This TCR beta chain appears in the sequencing data of a study of blood T cells in healthy people across ages. CDR3 length: 14 residues. V lost 2 bases, J lost 6 bases, and 6 bases stayed unmatched. Using a J-beta primer mix together with a sample-barcoded 5' primer, a second PCR was run for roughly 7 to 12 cycles. TCRdb called the 5' RACE reads again in MiXCR, with one record for every CDR3 protein. The table shows under 850,000 distinct CDR3 sequences, with about 37% occurring only once. The source of this sequence is a man between 18 and 29 years old in good health. Sequences were obtained from blood. This sequence joins TRBV12-3 or TRBV12-4 and TRBJ1-1, with 7 nucleotides matching TRBD1. The CDR3 is CASSLSDRTAEAFF. The CDR3, as DNA: TGTGCCAGCAGTTTATCGGACAGGACCGCTGAAGCTTTCTTT.